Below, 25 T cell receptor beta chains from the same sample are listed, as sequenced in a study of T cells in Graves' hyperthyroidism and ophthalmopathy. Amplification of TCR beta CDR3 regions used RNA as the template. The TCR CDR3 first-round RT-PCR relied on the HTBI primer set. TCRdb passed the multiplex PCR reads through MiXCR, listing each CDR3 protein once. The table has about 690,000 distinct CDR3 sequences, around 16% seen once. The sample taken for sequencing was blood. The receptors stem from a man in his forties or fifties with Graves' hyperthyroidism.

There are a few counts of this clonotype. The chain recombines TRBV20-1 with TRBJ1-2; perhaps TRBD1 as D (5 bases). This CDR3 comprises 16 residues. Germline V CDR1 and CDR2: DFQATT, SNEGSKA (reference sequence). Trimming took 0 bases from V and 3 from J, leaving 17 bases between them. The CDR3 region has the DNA TGCAGTGCTAGAGATTGGGACCGGAGTTTCGACTATGGCTACACCTTC. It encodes CSARDWDRSFDYGYTF.

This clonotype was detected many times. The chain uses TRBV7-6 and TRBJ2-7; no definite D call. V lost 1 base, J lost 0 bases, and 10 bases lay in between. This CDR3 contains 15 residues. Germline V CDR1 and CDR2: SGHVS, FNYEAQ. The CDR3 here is CASSLDGLSSYEQYF. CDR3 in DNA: TGTGCCAGCAGCTTAGATGGGTTAAGCTCCTACGAGCAGTACTTC.

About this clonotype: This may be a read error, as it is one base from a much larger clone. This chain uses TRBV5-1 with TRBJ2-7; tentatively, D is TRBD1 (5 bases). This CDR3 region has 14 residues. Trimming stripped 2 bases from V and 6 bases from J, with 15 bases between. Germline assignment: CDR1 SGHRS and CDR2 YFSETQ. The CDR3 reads CASSLPGHPSEQYF. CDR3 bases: TGCGCCAGCAGCTTACCTGGACATCCCTCCGAGCAGTACTTC.

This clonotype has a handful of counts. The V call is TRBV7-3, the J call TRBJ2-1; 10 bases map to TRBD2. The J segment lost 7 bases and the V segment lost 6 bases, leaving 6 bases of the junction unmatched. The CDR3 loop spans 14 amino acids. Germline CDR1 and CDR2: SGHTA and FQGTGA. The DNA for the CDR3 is TGTGCCAGCAGGGCTAGCGGGAGTGTAAATGAGCAGTTCTTC. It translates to CASRASGSVNEQFF. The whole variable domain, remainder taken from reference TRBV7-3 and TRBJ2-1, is GAGVSQTPSNKVTEKGKYVELRCDPISGHTALYWYRQSLGQGPEFLIYFQGTGAADDSGLPNDRFFAVRPEGSVSTLKIQRTERGDSAVYLCASRASGSVNEQFFGPGTRLTVL.

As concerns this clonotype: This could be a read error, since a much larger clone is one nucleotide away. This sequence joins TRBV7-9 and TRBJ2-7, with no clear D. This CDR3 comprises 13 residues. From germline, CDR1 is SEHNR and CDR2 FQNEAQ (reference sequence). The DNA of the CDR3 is TGTGCCAGCAACTTAGAGACCTACTACGAGCAGTACTTC. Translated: CASNLETYYEQYF.

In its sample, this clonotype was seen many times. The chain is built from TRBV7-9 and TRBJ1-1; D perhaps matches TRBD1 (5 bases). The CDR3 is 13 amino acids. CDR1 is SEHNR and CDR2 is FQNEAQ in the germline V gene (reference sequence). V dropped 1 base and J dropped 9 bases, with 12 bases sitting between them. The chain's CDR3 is CASSLEAQDQAFF. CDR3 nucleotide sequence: TGTGCCAGCAGCTTAGAGGCACAGGACCAAGCTTTCTTT.

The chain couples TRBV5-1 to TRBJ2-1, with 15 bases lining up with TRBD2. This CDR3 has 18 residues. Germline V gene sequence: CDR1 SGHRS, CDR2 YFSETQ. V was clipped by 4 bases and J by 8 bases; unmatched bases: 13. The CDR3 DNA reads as TGCGCCAGCAGCCAAATCCCGGGACTAGCGGGAGGCGGGCATGAGCAGTTCTTC. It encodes CASSQIPGLAGGGHEQFF.

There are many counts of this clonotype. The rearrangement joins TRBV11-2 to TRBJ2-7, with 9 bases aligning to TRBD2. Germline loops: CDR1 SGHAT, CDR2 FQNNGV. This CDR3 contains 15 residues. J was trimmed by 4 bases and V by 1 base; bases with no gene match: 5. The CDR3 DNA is TGTGCCAGCAGCTTAGCTAGCGGGATTATTTACGAGCAGTACTTC. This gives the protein CASSLASGIIYEQYF.

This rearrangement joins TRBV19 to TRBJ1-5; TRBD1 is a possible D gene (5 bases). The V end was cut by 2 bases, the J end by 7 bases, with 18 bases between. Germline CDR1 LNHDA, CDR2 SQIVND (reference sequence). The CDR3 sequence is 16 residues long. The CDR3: CASSINGQGTSQPQHF. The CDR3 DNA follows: TGTGCCAGTAGTATAAACGGGCAGGGAACCAGCCAGCCCCAGCATTTT.

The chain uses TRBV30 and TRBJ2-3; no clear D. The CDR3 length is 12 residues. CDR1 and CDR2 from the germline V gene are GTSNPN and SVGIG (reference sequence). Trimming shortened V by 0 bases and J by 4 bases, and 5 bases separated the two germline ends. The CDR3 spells CAWSVTADTQYF. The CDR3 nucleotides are TGTGCCTGGAGTGTAACCGCAGATACGCAGTATTTT.

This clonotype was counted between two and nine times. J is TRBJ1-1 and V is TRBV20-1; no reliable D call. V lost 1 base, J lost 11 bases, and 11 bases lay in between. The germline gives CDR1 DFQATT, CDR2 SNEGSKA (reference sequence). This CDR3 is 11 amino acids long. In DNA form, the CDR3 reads TGCAGTGCTAGAGCTCAGGTCGCCGCTTTCTTT. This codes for CSARAQVAAFF.

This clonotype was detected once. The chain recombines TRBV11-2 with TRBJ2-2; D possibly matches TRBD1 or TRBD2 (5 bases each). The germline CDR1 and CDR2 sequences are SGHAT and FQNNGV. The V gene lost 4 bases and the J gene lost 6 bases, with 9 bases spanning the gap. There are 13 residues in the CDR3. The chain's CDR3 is CASSSGHAGELFF. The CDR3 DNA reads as TGTGCCAGCAGCTCGGGGCACGCCGGGGAGCTGTTTTTT.

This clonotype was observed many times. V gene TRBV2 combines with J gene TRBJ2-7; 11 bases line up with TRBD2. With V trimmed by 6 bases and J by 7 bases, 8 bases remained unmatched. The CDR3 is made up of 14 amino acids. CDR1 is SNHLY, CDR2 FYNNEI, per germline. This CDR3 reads CASRLELAGEEQYF. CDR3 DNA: TGTGCCAGCAGGTTGGAACTAGCGGGAGAGGAGCAGTACTTC.

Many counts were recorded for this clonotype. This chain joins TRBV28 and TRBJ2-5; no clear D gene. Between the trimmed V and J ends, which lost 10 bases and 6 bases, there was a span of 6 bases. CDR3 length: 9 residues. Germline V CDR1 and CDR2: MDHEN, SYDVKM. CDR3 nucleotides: TGTGCCAATTTGCAGACCCAGTACTTC. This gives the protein CANLQTQYF.

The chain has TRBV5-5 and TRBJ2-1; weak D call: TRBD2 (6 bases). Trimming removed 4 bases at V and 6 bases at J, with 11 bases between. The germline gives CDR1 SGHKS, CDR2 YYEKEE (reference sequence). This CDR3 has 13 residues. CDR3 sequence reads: CASSTQTSNEQFF. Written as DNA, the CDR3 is TGTGCCAGCAGCACTCAGACTAGCAATGAGCAGTTCTTC. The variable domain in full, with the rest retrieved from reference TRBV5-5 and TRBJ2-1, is DAGVTQSPTHLIKTRGQQVTLRCSPISGHKSVSWYQQVLGQGPQFIFQYYEKEERGRGNFPDRFSARQFPNYSSELNVNALLLGDSALYLCASSTQTSNEQFFGPGTRLTVL.

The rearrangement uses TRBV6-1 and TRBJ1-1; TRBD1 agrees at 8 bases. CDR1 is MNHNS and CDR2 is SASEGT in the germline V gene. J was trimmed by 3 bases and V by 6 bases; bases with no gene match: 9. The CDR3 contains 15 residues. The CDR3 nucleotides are TGTGCCAGCAGCCGCGGACAGGGAATGCACACTGAAGCTTTCTTT. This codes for CASSRGQGMHTEAFF.

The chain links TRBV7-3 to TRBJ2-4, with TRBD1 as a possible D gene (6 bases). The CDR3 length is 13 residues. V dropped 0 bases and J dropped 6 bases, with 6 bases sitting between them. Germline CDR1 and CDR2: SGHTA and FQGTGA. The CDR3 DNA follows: TGTGCCAGCAGCTTAACACAGGGAAACATTCAGTACTTC. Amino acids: CASSLTQGNIQYF.

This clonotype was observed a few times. The CDR3 sequence: CASRLGGQGDGNTEAFF. The CDR3, as DNA: TGTGCCAGCAGACTCGGGGGACAGGGGGACGGAAACACTGAAGCTTTCTTT. The gene calls are TRBV6-5 and TRBJ1-1; 11 bases map to TRBD1. Germline lookup yields CDR1 MNHEY and CDR2 SVGAGI. This CDR3 region has 17 residues. V shed 6 bases, J shed 2 bases, and the junction held 11 bases outside the gene matches.

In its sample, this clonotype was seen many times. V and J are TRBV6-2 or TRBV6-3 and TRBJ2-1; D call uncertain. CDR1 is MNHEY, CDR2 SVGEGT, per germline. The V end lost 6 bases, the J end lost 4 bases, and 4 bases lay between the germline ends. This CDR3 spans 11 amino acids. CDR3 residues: CASRLYNEQFF. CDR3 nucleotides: TGTGCCAGCAGACTATACAATGAGCAGTTCTTC.

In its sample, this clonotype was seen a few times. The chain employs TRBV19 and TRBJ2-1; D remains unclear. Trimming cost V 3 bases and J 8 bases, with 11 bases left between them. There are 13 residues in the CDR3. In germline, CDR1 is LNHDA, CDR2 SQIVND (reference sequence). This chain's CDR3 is CASSMKGWDEQFF. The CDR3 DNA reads TGTGCCAGTAGTATGAAGGGTTGGGATGAGCAGTTCTTC.

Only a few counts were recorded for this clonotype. The DNA of the CDR3 is TGTGCCATCAGTGGTGGGATAAACACAGATACGCAGTATTTT. Translating it yields CAISGGINTDTQYF. The chain recombines TRBV10-3 with TRBJ2-3; D not resolved. V dropped 4 bases and J dropped 2 bases, with 10 bases sitting between them. CDR3 size: 14 residues. Germline CDR1 is ENHRY and CDR2 is SYGVKD.

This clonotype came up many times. CDR3 region: CASSERGDYRSPNEQFF. CDR3 coding DNA: TGTGCCAGCAGTGAAAGGGGGGACTATCGGTCCCCCAATGAGCAGTTCTTC. V is TRBV2 and J is TRBJ2-1; the D gene is possibly TRBD2 (7 bases). Trimming stripped 2 bases from V and 6 bases from J, with 20 bases between. This CDR3 region has 17 residues. Germline CDR1 is SNHLY and CDR2 is FYNNEI.

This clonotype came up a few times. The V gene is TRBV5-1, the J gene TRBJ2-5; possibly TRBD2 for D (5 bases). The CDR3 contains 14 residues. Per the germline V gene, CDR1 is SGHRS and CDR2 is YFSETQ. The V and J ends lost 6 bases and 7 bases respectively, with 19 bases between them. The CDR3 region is CASTLMDTAGTQYF. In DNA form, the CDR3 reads TGCGCCAGCACCCTTATGGATACGGCGGGGACCCAGTACTTC.

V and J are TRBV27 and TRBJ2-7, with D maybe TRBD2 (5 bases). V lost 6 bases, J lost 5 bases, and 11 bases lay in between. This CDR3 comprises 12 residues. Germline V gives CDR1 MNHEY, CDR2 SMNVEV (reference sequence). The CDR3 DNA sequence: TGTGCCAGCAGGCGGGTCCTCCACGAGCAGTACTTC. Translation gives CASRRVLHEQYF.

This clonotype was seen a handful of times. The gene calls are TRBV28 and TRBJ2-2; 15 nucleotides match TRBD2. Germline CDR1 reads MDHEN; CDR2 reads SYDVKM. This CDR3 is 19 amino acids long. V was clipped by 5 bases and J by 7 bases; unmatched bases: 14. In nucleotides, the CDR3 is TGTGCCAGCAGTCCTAGTTGGGGACTAGCGGGAGGAACCATCGGGGAGCTGTTTTTT. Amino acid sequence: CASSPSWGLAGGTIGELFF.